The following is a T cell receptor (beta chain) sequence with its context. Its antigen is as yet unknown. There are 15 residues in the CDR3. After removal of 2 bases from V and 1 base from J, the junction contained 4 bases not matched to a gene. CDR1 SGHRS and CDR2 YFSETQ come from the germline V gene. The sample originates from a study of human thymus T cells. Sequencing used immunoSEQ multiplex PCR; TCRdb keeps in-frame clones, though not all of them. The sample records over 35,000 clones, approximately 95% being singletons. Having corrective surgery for congenital heart defects, healthy Finnish infants were the ones who donated. An approximately 0.45-1 mL peripheral blood aliquot was taken intraoperatively from four of eight donors. Blood DNA came from all available leukocytes, not a fixed cell number. Study-level results: Repertoires sampled from thymus and blood appeared biased in V and J gene usage.

The chain carries TRBV5-1 and TRBJ2-3, with 7 bases lining up with TRBD2. This TCR derives from a boy under three years old with a congenital heart defect but otherwise immunologically healthy. Sequenced sample: blood. CDR3: CASSFTSVGTDTQYF. CDR3 DNA: TGCGCCAGCAGCTTTACTAGCGTGGGCACAGATACGCAGTATTTT.